Detailed here is one T cell receptor beta chain. In germline, CDR1 is SGDLS, CDR2 YYNGEE. CDR3 length equals 14 residues. V lost 7 bases to trimming and J lost 0 bases, with 10 bases between them. Authors' analysis steps: The authors estimated nucleated cell counts from reference gene primer amplification. Data came from immunoSEQ multiplex PCR; TCRdb stores just in-frame clones and leaves some out. Clone size and V and J calls were adopted from that table, with D and trimming inferred from the DNA. The sample has approximately 89,000 clones, about 85% seen once. These data are taken from a study of blood T cell repertoires in COVID-19. Study-level background: Acute-phase and convalescent COVID-19 samples originated in the United States, Italy and Spain. Sample material is recorded as cDNA or gDNA derived from T cells, B-cell-depleted T cells, or PBMCs.

The chain recombines TRBV9 with TRBJ2-2, with D perhaps TRBD1 (7 bases). This sequence was found in a man aged 65 to 79 with acute or convalescent COVID-19. Sequences were obtained from peripheral blood. The CDR3 DNA reads TGTGCCAGCGGGGGGACAGCGAACACCGGGGAGCTGTTTTTT. Its translation is CASGGTANTGELFF.